The 18 T cell receptor beta chains given below trace back to one sample, sequenced in a study of blood T cell repertoires in COVID-19. The assay was immunoSEQ multiplex PCR, and TCRdb's table has in-frame clones only and misses some. The sample includes approximately 180,000 clones, roughly 89% of them seen just once. Sequencing input: PBMCs or T cells enriched from blood (not recorded which). These receptors originate from a middle-aged woman with acute COVID-19.

The rearrangement links TRBV19 to TRBJ2-2; D gene uncertain. The germline CDR1 and CDR2 sequences are LNHDA and SQIVND (reference sequence). The ends were cut back, 0 bases at V and 1 base at J, with 12 bases in the middle. CDR3 length: 17 amino acids. CDR3 sequence (DNA): TGTGCCAGTAGTATAGATGGTGCTGGCTTGAACACCGGGGAGCTGTTTTTT. Translation gives CASSIDGAGLNTGELFF.

V is TRBV6-1 and J is TRBJ2-1; 9 nucleotides align to TRBD2. V dropped 3 bases and J dropped 4; count of bases not matched to a gene: 13. Germline V gene data show CDR1 as MNHNS and CDR2 as SASEGT. The CDR3 is 18 residues long. The DNA for the CDR3 is TGTGCCAGCAGTGAGCGACCGTGGACTAGCGATAATTACAATGAGCAGTTCTTC. It yields the protein CASSERPWTSDNYNEQFF.

This clone was seen a handful of times. V and J are TRBV2 and TRBJ2-1, with 7 bases aligning to TRBD2. The CDR3 extends over 16 amino acids. Germline CDR1 and CDR2: SNHLY and FYNNEI. Unmatched junction bases numbered 7, after V lost 0 bases and J lost 5 bases. The CDR3 region is CASSEAGLAVNNEQFF. CDR3 nucleotide sequence: TGTGCCAGCAGTGAAGCCGGGCTAGCGGTTAACAATGAGCAGTTCTTC.

The chain recombines TRBV30 with TRBJ2-1; 8 bases map to TRBD2. Germline V lookup: CDR1 GTSNPN, CDR2 SVGIG (reference sequence). The CDR3 extends over 15 amino acids. The junction had 11 bases not matched to a gene; V was cut back by 5 bases and J by 5 bases. The CDR3 nucleotides are TGTGCCTGGGGGGCCGGGGGGGCCTTTAACAATGAGCAGTTCTTC. Amino acids: CAWGAGGAFNNEQFF. Supplemented by reference TRBV30 and TRBJ2-1, the full variable domain reads SQTIHQWPATLVQPVGSPLSLECTVEGTSNPNLYWYRQAAGRGLQLLFYSVGIGQISSEVPQNLSASRPQDRQFILSSKKLLLSDSGFYLCAWGAGGAFNNEQFFGPGTRLTVL.

The CDR3 here is CSVGAGGSEQYF. In DNA form, the CDR3 reads TGCAGCGTCGGGGCGGGGGGTAGCGAGCAGTACTTC. The V gene is TRBV29-1, the J gene TRBJ2-7; the match to TRBD2 covers 8 bases. The germline V gene has CDR1 SQVTM and CDR2 ANQGSEA. The V and J ends lost 6 bases and 6 bases, in that order; junction bases with no gene match: 7. The CDR3 extends over 12 amino acids.

This chain links TRBV29-1 with TRBJ1-5; D possibly corresponds to TRBD1 (5 bases). The germline V and J ends were trimmed by 5 bases and 9 bases, with 17 bases remaining between them. The V gene's germline CDR1 is SQVTM and CDR2 ANQGSEA. There are 13 residues in the CDR3. CDR3 sequence reads: CSVCIGARRPQHF. The CDR3 DNA reads TGCAGCGTTTGTATAGGGGCCCGCCGGCCCCAGCATTTT.

J is TRBJ1-5 and V is TRBV19, with 11 bases aligning to TRBD1. Germline values: CDR1 LNHDA, CDR2 SQIVND (reference sequence). CDR3 length equals 14 residues. With 4 bases clipped from V and 6 bases from J, the junction kept 2 bases outside the gene matches. CDR3 protein: CASSKGQGVQPQHF. CDR3 bases: TGTGCCAGTAGTAAGGGACAGGGGGTTCAGCCCCAGCATTTT.

This chain joins TRBV11-1 and TRBJ2-5; TRBD1 might be the D (6 bases). The ends were cut back, 4 bases at V and 2 bases at J, with 8 bases in the middle. The CDR3 covers 13 residues. Germline CDR1 is SGHAT and CDR2 is FQDESV (reference sequence). Written as DNA, the CDR3 is TGTGCCAGCAGCTCCGGACAGCAAGAGACCCAGTACTTC. This translates into CASSSGQQETQYF.

The chain carries TRBV12-2 and TRBJ2-7; TRBD1, the D gene given by the table, was not confirmed from the DNA. TRBV12-2 is deemed a pseudogene. CDR3 length: 17 residues. CDR3 coding DNA: TGTGCAAGTCGCCTCGACAGGGTGAATGCCCCGATCTACGAGCAGTACTTC. Its protein product is CASRLDRVNAPIYEQYF.

The J gene is TRBJ1-4, the V gene TRBV6-6; D is unclear. The length of the CDR3 is 11 residues. Germline lookup yields CDR1 MNHNY and CDR2 SVGAGI (reference sequence). Trimming pared 6 bases from V and 8 bases from J, leaving 7 bases between. This CDR3 is CASRGGEKLFF. The CDR3 DNA is TGTGCCAGCAGGGGAGGCGAAAAACTGTTTTTT.

The chain joins TRBV7-9 to TRBJ2-2; D remains unclear. From germline, CDR1 is SEHNR and CDR2 FQNEAQ (reference sequence). V lost 5 bases and J lost 5, with 12 bases in between. CDR3 length: 14 residues. CDR3 loop: CASSDFTQTGELFF. The CDR3 nucleotides are TGTGCCAGCAGCGACTTTACCCAGACCGGGGAGCTGTTTTTT.

The V and J genes are TRBV7-8 and TRBJ2-3; 11 bases line up with TRBD2. Germline CDR1 SGHVS, CDR2 FQNEAQ. This CDR3 comprises 17 residues. The junction had 12 bases not matched to a gene; V was cut back by 1 base and J by 9 bases. DNA for the CDR3: TGTGCCAGCAGCTTAGTAAGGGCTAGCGGGAGGCCACGCACGCAGTATTTT. Translation: CASSLVRASGRPRTQYF.

This clone was found a few times. This sequence joins TRBV9 and TRBJ2-2; 10 nucleotides align to TRBD2. The germline V gene encodes CDR1 SGDLS and CDR2 YYNGEE. This CDR3 is 17 amino acids long. Trimming removed 0 bases from V and 5 bases from J; junction bases left unmatched: 7. The CDR3, as DNA: TGTGCCAGCAGCGTAGTGTCTAGCGGGAGTGATACCGGGGAGCTGTTTTTT. It codes for CASSVVSSGSDTGELFF.

The V gene is TRBV7-9, the J gene TRBJ2-7; D possibly corresponds to TRBD2 (6 bases). CDR1 and CDR2 (germline): SEHNR, FQNEAQ (reference sequence). This CDR3 comprises 16 residues. V dropped 6 bases and J dropped 0 bases, with 18 bases sitting between them. As DNA, the CDR3 is TGTGCCAGCAGTTATAGCCGGGAGCCAAACTCCTACGAGCAGTACTTC. It yields the protein CASSYSREPNSYEQYF.

The CDR3 region has the DNA TGCAGTGCTGGGGGGGGGACTGAAGCTTTCTTT. It specifies CSAGGGTEAFF. The V and J genes are TRBV20-1 and TRBJ1-1; maybe TRBD1 (5 bases). Germline V gives CDR1 DFQATT, CDR2 SNEGSKA (reference sequence). The CDR3 has 11 residues. V was pared by 5 bases and J by 5 bases, with 9 bases between.

The chain is built from TRBV18 and TRBJ1-2; tentative D call: TRBD1 (5 bases). V was pared by 6 bases and J by 2 bases, with 13 bases between. Germline CDR1 is KGHSH and CDR2 is LQKENI. The length of the CDR3 is 14 residues. The CDR3 spells CASSPAGGNYGYTF. The CDR3 DNA reads TGTGCCAGCTCTCCAGCGGGGGGAAACTATGGCTACACCTTC. The entire variable domain, with the rest obtained from reference TRBV18 and TRBJ1-2, is as follows: NAGVMQNPRHLVRRRGQEARLRCSPMKGHSHVYWYRQLPEEGLKFMVYLQKENIIDESGMPKERFSAEFPKEGPSILRIQQVVRGDSAAYFCASSPAGGNYGYTFGSGTRLTVV.

This chain joins TRBV28 and TRBJ1-1, with D perhaps TRBD1 (5 bases). Germline V gives CDR1 MDHEN, CDR2 SYDVKM. The ends were cut back, 6 bases at V and 4 bases at J, with 15 bases in the middle. This CDR3 has 14 residues. DNA of the CDR3: TGTGCCAGCAGGGGGGGAGGGGCGGTCACTGAAGCTTTCTTT. Its translation: CASRGGGAVTEAFF. Combining the CDR3 with reference TRBV28 and TRBJ1-1 gives the whole variable domain DVKVTQSSRYLVKRTGEKVFLECVQDMDHENMFWYRQDPGLGLRLIYFSYDVKMKEKGDIPEGYSVSREKKERFSLILESASTNQTSMYLCASRGGGAVTEAFFGQGTRLTVV.

This chain uses TRBV5-1 with TRBJ2-5; D possibly corresponds to TRBD1 (6 bases). Per the germline V gene, CDR1 is SGHRS and CDR2 is YFSETQ. The CDR3 contains 17 residues. V was clipped by 0 bases and J by 5 bases, with 20 bases between them. CDR3 loop: CASSLAGLQGSQETQYF. CDR3 nucleotide sequence: TGCGCCAGCAGCTTGGCCGGTTTACAGGGAAGTCAGGAGACCCAGTACTTC.